These 26 T cell receptor beta chains came from one sample sequenced in a study of T-cell reconstitution after alpha-beta-depleted transplantation in children. The authors prepared the TCRbeta library with unique molecular identifiers. TCRdb analysed the PCR reads with MiXCR anew, one entry per CDR3 protein. The sample has a few hundred thousand distinct CDR3 sequences, around 12% seen once. Here the sequenced sample was PBMCs from the stem cell graft donor, taken from the stem cell graft. Receptors originate from a human donor who donated a stem cell graft to a child with combined immunodeficiency.

The chain carries TRBV6-1 and TRBJ1-3; D gene ambiguous. Trimming pared 5 bases from V and 4 bases from J, leaving 15 bases between. The CDR3 spans 15 residues. Germline loops: CDR1 MNHNS, CDR2 SASEGT. The CDR3 nucleotides read TGTGCCAGCAGTCTGTCTCATGTGGGGGGAAACACCATATATTTT. Translated: CASSLSHVGGNTIYF.

This clonotype occurred a few times. The chain employs TRBV12-3 or TRBV12-4 and TRBJ1-2, with D perhaps TRBD1 (6 bases). CDR3 length equals 13 residues. V lost 5 bases to trimming and J lost 4 bases, with 11 bases between them. The CDR3 spells CASSPGQSYGYTF. In DNA form, the CDR3 reads TGTGCCAGCAGTCCGGGACAATCCTATGGCTACACCTTC.

V is TRBV7-2 and J is TRBJ2-5; a weak D match, TRBD2 (5 bases). Germline values: CDR1 SGHTA, CDR2 FQGNSA. CDR3 size: 14 residues. Trimming removed 1 base at V and 3 bases at J, with 9 bases between. In DNA, the CDR3 is TGTGCCAGCAGCTTAGACTACGGGGAAGAGACCCAGTACTTC. Protein: CASSLDYGEETQYF.

Turning to this clonotype: This clone may be a read error of a much larger clone one base away. The chain carries TRBV5-6 and TRBJ2-7, with TRBD1 matching 9 bases. The length of the CDR3 is 15 residues. CDR1 SGHDT and CDR2 YYEEEE come from the germline V gene. CDR3 DNA: TGTGTCAGCAGCAGCGGGACAGGGATTATATACGAGCAGTACTTC. Translation gives CVSSSGTGIIYEQYF.

Many counts were recorded for this clonotype. The chain links TRBV20-1 to TRBJ2-1; possibly TRBD1 for D (5 bases). With 0 bases removed from V and 0 bases from J, the gap between germline ends came to 15 bases. The germline CDR1 and CDR2 sequences are DFQATT and SNEGSKA (reference sequence). The CDR3 runs to 17 residues. CDR3 protein: CSARDPQGESSYNEQFF. CDR3 coding DNA: TGCAGTGCTAGAGATCCTCAGGGCGAAAGCTCCTACAATGAGCAGTTCTTC.

In its sample, this clonotype was seen a few times. The chain combines TRBV20-1 with TRBJ2-7; 7 bases are shared with TRBD1. Germline values: CDR1 DFQATT, CDR2 SNEGSKA (reference sequence). Losses at the gene ends were 4 bases for V and 4 bases for J; bases not matched to a gene: 10. The CDR3 has 14 residues. For the CDR3, the DNA is TGCAGTGCTACCCTTACAGGGGTCGGATACGAGCAGTACTTC. Translation gives CSATLTGVGYEQYF.

A single count supports this clonotype. This chain uses TRBV5-1 with TRBJ2-2; 14 bases fit TRBD2. Germline CDR1 is SGHRS and CDR2 is YFSETQ. CDR3 length: 17 amino acids. J lost 5 bases, V lost 3 bases, and 6 bases had no gene match. CDR3 sequence: CASSWTSGGPGTGELFF. The CDR3 coding sequence is TGCGCCAGCAGCTGGACTAGCGGGGGGCCCGGGACCGGGGAGCTGTTTTTT.

This clonotype has just a few counts. The chain combines TRBV24-1 with TRBJ2-1; D gene unclear. Trimming removed 4 bases from V and 5 bases from J, with 5 bases in between. Germline V CDR1 and CDR2: KGHDR, SFDVKD. The CDR3 spans 12 residues. The CDR3 bases are TGTGCCACCAGTGAACGAAACAATGAGCAGTTCTTC. It is translated as CATSERNNEQFF.

The table lists this clonotype with a few counts. The rearrangement uses TRBV28 and TRBJ1-5; a weak D match, TRBD1 (5 bases). V dropped 5 bases and J dropped 2 bases, with 10 bases sitting between them. CDR1 MDHEN and CDR2 SYDVKM come from the germline V gene. This CDR3 is built from 14 residues. This CDR3 reads CASSGGTGNQPQHF. The CDR3 DNA sequence: TGTGCCAGCAGTGGCGGGACGGGCAATCAGCCCCAGCATTTT.

The chain recombines TRBV5-1 with TRBJ1-2, with TRBD1 as a possible D gene (6 bases). The germline CDR1 and CDR2 sequences are SGHRS and YFSETQ. The CDR3 extends over 13 amino acids. Trimming shortened V by 0 bases and J by 8 bases, and 11 bases separated the two germline ends. Here the CDR3 reads CASSLDRTAGYTF. In DNA, the CDR3 is TGCGCCAGCAGCTTGGACCGGACAGCGGGCTACACCTTC. Full variable domain (rest looked up from reference TRBV5-1 and TRBJ1-2): KAGVTQTPRYLIKTRGQQVTLSCSPISGHRSVSWYQQTPGQGLQFLFEYFSETQRNKGNFPGRFSGRQFSNSRSEMNVSTLELGDSALYLCASSLDRTAGYTFGSGTRLTVV.

The rearrangement joins TRBV18 to TRBJ1-5, with D unresolved. Germline assignment: CDR1 KGHSH and CDR2 LQKENI. Trimming pared 5 bases from V and 4 bases from J, leaving 6 bases between. The CDR3 covers 12 residues. DNA for the CDR3: TGTGCCAGCTCAGCCCGGAATCAGCCCCAGCATTTT. Residues: CASSARNQPQHF.

The V and J genes are TRBV19 and TRBJ2-1, with 10 bases fitting TRBD2. The CDR3 runs to 18 residues. The germline V gene encodes CDR1 LNHDA and CDR2 SQIVND (reference sequence). V shed 6 bases and J 8 bases; nucleotides not matched to a gene: 19. CDR3 sequence: CASSLDTSGNPFFDEQFF. CDR3 coding DNA: TGTGCCAGTAGCCTCGATACTAGCGGGAATCCCTTCTTCGATGAGCAGTTCTTC.

This clonotype was observed at least ten times. CDR3 amino acids: CASSLLGQGAGPQHF. For the CDR3, the DNA is TGTGCCAGCAGCTTATTGGGACAGGGGGCCGGTCCCCAGCATTTT. This chain uses TRBV7-9 with TRBJ1-5, with 12 positions matching TRBD1. The germline gives CDR1 SEHNR, CDR2 FQNEAQ (reference sequence). This CDR3 spans 15 amino acids. Trimming removed 2 bases from V and 10 bases from J; junction bases left unmatched: 6.

The V gene is TRBV4-3, the J gene TRBJ2-3; TRBD2 matches 8 bases. Trimming removed 0 bases from V and 1 base from J; junction bases left unmatched: 3. Germline values: CDR1 LGHNA, CDR2 YSLEER. This CDR3 comprises 16 residues. This chain's CDR3 is CASSQELRGGTDTQYF. DNA for the CDR3: TGCGCCAGCAGCCAAGAACTGCGGGGGGGCACAGATACGCAGTATTTT.

The sample holds many counts of this clonotype. The DNA of the CDR3 is TGTGCCAGCAGCTTGGTGGGGTTGACGAACACCGGGGAGCTGTTTTTT. Residues: CASSLVGLTNTGELFF. The rearrangement uses TRBV5-5 and TRBJ2-2; D is undetermined. This CDR3 region has 16 residues. Germline CDR1 is SGHKS and CDR2 is YYEKEE (reference sequence). V shed 0 bases and J shed 0 bases, with 9 bases lying between them.

This clonotype has at least ten counts. This rearrangement joins TRBV11-2 to TRBJ2-3; D gene unclear. V gave up 3 bases and J gave up 0 bases, with 7 bases separating them. Germline V gives CDR1 SGHAT, CDR2 FQNNGV. The CDR3 is 14 amino acids. CDR3: CASSFPTSTDTQYF. CDR3 DNA sequence: TGTGCCAGCAGCTTTCCGACTAGCACAGATACGCAGTATTTT.

Ten or more counts support this clonotype. V usage is TRBV12-3 or TRBV12-4 and J usage is TRBJ2-3; 10 nucleotides line up with TRBD2. J was trimmed by 4 bases and V by 3 bases; bases with no gene match: 7. The CDR3 length is 16 residues. The CDR3 protein is CASSFELAGDADTQYF. The CDR3 DNA reads as TGTGCCAGCAGTTTCGAGCTAGCGGGAGACGCAGATACGCAGTATTTT.

This chain links TRBV12-3 or TRBV12-4 with TRBJ2-5, with D hard to call. The ends were cut back, 8 bases at V and 2 bases at J, with 12 bases in the middle. This CDR3 is built from 13 residues. DNA of the CDR3: TGTGCCAGCCGGAGTTCGGATCAAGAGACCCAGTACTTC. Protein product: CASRSSDQETQYF.

The gene calls are TRBV7-9 and TRBJ2-5; D gene ambiguous. The germline gives CDR1 SEHNR, CDR2 FQNEAQ (reference sequence). The CDR3 length is 14 residues. V dropped 7 bases and J dropped 1 base, with 13 bases sitting between them. The CDR3 spells CASTLAGIQETQYF. In nucleotides, the CDR3 is TGTGCCAGCACTTTGGCTGGGATCCAAGAGACCCAGTACTTC.

The rearrangement uses TRBV12-3 or TRBV12-4 and TRBJ1-4; the match to TRBD1 covers 7 bases. The junction had 11 bases not matched to a gene; V was cut back by 6 bases and J by 4 bases. This CDR3 spans 16 amino acids. The CDR3 region is CASSPFGQAYNEKLFF. DNA of the CDR3: TGTGCCAGCAGCCCATTCGGACAGGCCTATAATGAAAAACTGTTTTTT.

Many counts were recorded for this clonotype. The V and J genes are TRBV5-1 and TRBJ2-1; the D gene is possibly TRBD2 (5 bases). The CDR3 is made up of 15 amino acids. V was trimmed by 2 bases and J by 2 bases, leaving 11 bases between them. Germline V CDR1 and CDR2: SGHRS, YFSETQ. CDR3 region: CASSFRRGTYNEQFF. CDR3 nucleotides: TGCGCCAGCAGCTTTAGACGGGGAACCTACAATGAGCAGTTCTTC.

The chain uses TRBV2 and TRBJ2-5; the D is unclear. The CDR3 is 13 residues long. V lost 2 bases, J lost 4 bases, and 8 bases lay in between. Germline values: CDR1 SNHLY, CDR2 FYNNEI. CDR3 protein: CASSEYNRETQYF. In DNA form, the CDR3 reads TGTGCCAGCAGTGAATATAACCGAGAGACCCAGTACTTC. Variable domain in full (rest from reference TRBV2 and TRBJ2-5): EPEVTQTPSHQVTQMGQEVILRCVPISNHLYFYWYRQILGQKVEFLVSFYNNEISEKSEIFDDQFSVERPDGSNFTLKIRSTKLEDSAMYFCASSEYNRETQYFGPGTRLLVL.

At least ten counts were recorded for this clonotype. This chain connects TRBV12-3 or TRBV12-4 to TRBJ2-5; 7 bases are shared with TRBD1. The CDR3 contains 13 residues. Losses at the gene ends were 8 bases for V and 0 bases for J; bases not matched to a gene: 3. As DNA, the CDR3 is TGTGCCAGCGGGGGACAGAACCAAGAGACCCAGTACTTC. It codes for CASGGQNQETQYF.

This sequence joins TRBV15 and TRBJ2-3, with TRBD1 as a possible D gene (6 bases). Between the trimmed V and J ends, which lost 1 base and 4 bases, there was a span of 15 bases. CDR1 is LNHNV, CDR2 YYDKDF, per germline (reference sequence). CDR3 length: 16 residues. CDR3 nucleotide sequence: TGTGCCACCAGCAGAGTAGTTGGGCAGGGGCCAGATACGCAGTATTTT. It translates to CATSRVVGQGPDTQYF.

This chain uses TRBV5-1 with TRBJ2-7; 8 bases fit TRBD2. Germline trimming cut 0 bases from V and 3 bases from J; bases unmatched to any gene: 5. CDR1 SGHRS and CDR2 YFSETQ come from the germline V gene. The CDR3 is 15 residues long. The CDR3 here is CASSLDMAGGYEQYF. DNA for the CDR3: TGCGCCAGCAGCTTGGATATGGCGGGAGGCTACGAGCAGTACTTC.

The table lists this clonotype with many counts. The chain joins TRBV12-3 or TRBV12-4 to TRBJ2-5; D not resolved. The CDR3 runs to 11 residues. Between the trimmed V and J ends, which lost 5 bases and 7 bases, there was a span of 8 bases. The CDR3, as DNA: TGTGCCAGCAGTACCCCGACGACCCAGTACTTC. Translated: CASSTPTTQYF.